Each of the 11 T cell receptor beta chains below was sequenced from the same sample in a study of regulatory T cells in long-lasting Graves disease. Building of the TCR beta libraries involved iRepertoire HTBI primers and Arm-PCR of CDR3 regions. From the multiplex PCR reads, TCRdb called clonotypes with MiXCR, one entry per CDR3 protein. This repertoire shows approximately 540,000 distinct CDR3 sequences, around 13% found once; its top ten account for roughly 8.9%. Time point noted: newly diagnosed GD, antithyroid drugs for less than 3 months. The TCR library was prepared using RNA isolated from PBMCs. In addition, the sample was reused for a study of T cells in Graves' hyperthyroidism and ophthalmopathy.

Sequenced material: peripheral blood mononuclear cells (PBMCs), taken at new diagnosis, from a patient treated with antithyroid drugs. Receptor source: a woman in her 30s with Graves disease.

This clonotype was seen repeatedly, ten times or more. The chain recombines TRBV12-3 or TRBV12-4 with TRBJ2-7, with 8 nucleotides matching TRBD1. The CDR3 runs to 14 residues. With 6 bases clipped from V and 2 bases from J, the junction kept 6 bases outside the gene matches. This CDR3 reads CASRRDRRTYEQYF. CDR3 coding DNA: TGTGCCAGCAGACGGGACAGGCGCACCTACGAGCAGTACTTC.

This clonotype was recorded at least ten times. This sequence joins TRBV5-1 and TRBJ2-3, with 7 bases fitting TRBD2. Germline V CDR1 and CDR2: SGHRS, YFSETQ. V lost 2 bases to trimming and J lost 4 bases; unmatched junction nucleotides: 10. The CDR3 has 16 amino acids. CDR3 residues: CASSLQNLAAADTQYF. CDR3 bases: TGCGCCAGCAGCTTACAGAACCTAGCGGCGGCAGATACGCAGTATTTT. Combining the CDR3 with reference TRBV5-1 and TRBJ2-3 gives the whole variable domain KAGVTQTPRYLIKTRGQQVTLSCSPISGHRSVSWYQQTPGQGLQFLFEYFSETQRNKGNFPGRFSGRQFSNSRSEMNVSTLELGDSALYLCASSLQNLAAADTQYFGPGTRLTVL.

This clonotype has ten or more counts. The rearrangement links TRBV28 to TRBJ2-5; 7 positions match TRBD1. This CDR3 has 15 residues. The V gene's germline CDR1 is MDHEN and CDR2 SYDVKM. V was pared by 0 bases and J by 2 bases, with 3 bases of the junction left unmatched. DNA of the CDR3: TGTGCCAGCAGTTTATGGGCAGGGGGACAAGAGACCCAGTACTTC. This translates into CASSLWAGGQETQYF.

Points on this clonotype: One end of the junction fails to match germline, which may point to a read error. The J gene is TRBJ2-2, the V gene TRBV11-2, with 10 bases lining up with TRBD1. The germline V gene has CDR1 SGHAT and CDR2 FQNNGV. The CDR3 runs to 17 residues. In nucleotides, the CDR3 is TGCGCCAGCAGCCAAGAACCGGGACAGGGGAGGACCGGGGAGCTGTTTTTT. It codes for CASSQEPGQGRTGELFF.

The chain carries TRBV28 and TRBJ2-2; 12 positions agree with TRBD2. The germline V gene encodes CDR1 MDHEN and CDR2 SYDVKM. With V trimmed by 4 bases and J by 7 bases, 4 bases remained unmatched. The CDR3 contains 15 residues. In DNA form, the CDR3 reads TGTGCCAGCAGTTCTAGCGGGAGGGCCGGCGGGGAGCTGTTTTTT. As protein: CASSSSGRAGGELFF.

The chain joins TRBV12-3 or TRBV12-4 to TRBJ1-1; 7 nucleotides agree with TRBD1. V was clipped by 7 bases and J by 2 bases; unmatched bases: 7. The CDR3 runs to 14 residues. In DNA form, the CDR3 reads TGTGCCAGCACTCGACAGGGAGACAACACTGAAGCTTTCTTT. This codes for CASTRQGDNTEAFF.

The CDR3 DNA follows: TGTGCCAGCAGCCAAGATCGAGGACTATACACAGATACGCAGTATTTT. It encodes CASSQDRGLYTDTQYF. V gene TRBV4-2 combines with J gene TRBJ2-3, with a tentative D call TRBD2 (6 bases). Germline V lookup: CDR1 LGHNA, CDR2 YNFKEQ. CDR3 size: 16 residues. V lost 0 bases to trimming and J lost 2 bases, with 12 bases between them.

This clonotype was detected ten times or more. The genes are TRBV10-3 and TRBJ1-2, with D possibly TRBD1 on 6 matching bases. V was trimmed by 3 bases and J by 6 bases, leaving 11 bases between them. CDR1 ENHRY and CDR2 SYGVKD come from the germline V gene. The CDR3 runs 13 residues. The CDR3 loop is CAISERGGDGYTF. The CDR3 nucleotides read TGTGCCATCAGTGAAAGAGGGGGTGATGGCTACACCTTC.

V is TRBV18 and J is TRBJ1-1; D remains unclear. V was clipped by 3 bases and J by 0 bases, with 8 bases between them. Germline V CDR1 and CDR2: KGHSH, LQKENI. This CDR3 has 14 amino acids. The CDR3 loop is CASSPIYLNTEAFF. The CDR3 coding sequence is TGTGCCAGCTCACCGATATACCTGAACACTGAAGCTTTCTTT.

This clonotype was counted between two and nine times. The chain has TRBV20-1 and TRBJ2-4; D gene ambiguous. V dropped 5 bases and J dropped 10 bases, with 18 bases sitting between them. The CDR3 consists of 13 residues. From germline, CDR1 is DFQATT and CDR2 SNEGSKA (reference sequence). The CDR3: CSAFLTGPAIQYF. In DNA form, the CDR3 reads TGCAGTGCTTTCTTAACTGGACCGGCTATTCAGTACTTC.

This chain joins TRBV6-2 or TRBV6-3 and TRBJ1-5; 8 nucleotides agree with TRBD1. This CDR3 is 14 amino acids long. Germline V CDR1 and CDR2: MNHEY, SVGEGT. The J segment lost 2 bases and the V segment lost 7 bases, leaving 4 bases of the junction unmatched. This CDR3 is CASTDRGGNQPQHF. The CDR3 DNA sequence: TGTGCCAGCACCGACAGGGGAGGCAATCAGCCCCAGCATTTT.